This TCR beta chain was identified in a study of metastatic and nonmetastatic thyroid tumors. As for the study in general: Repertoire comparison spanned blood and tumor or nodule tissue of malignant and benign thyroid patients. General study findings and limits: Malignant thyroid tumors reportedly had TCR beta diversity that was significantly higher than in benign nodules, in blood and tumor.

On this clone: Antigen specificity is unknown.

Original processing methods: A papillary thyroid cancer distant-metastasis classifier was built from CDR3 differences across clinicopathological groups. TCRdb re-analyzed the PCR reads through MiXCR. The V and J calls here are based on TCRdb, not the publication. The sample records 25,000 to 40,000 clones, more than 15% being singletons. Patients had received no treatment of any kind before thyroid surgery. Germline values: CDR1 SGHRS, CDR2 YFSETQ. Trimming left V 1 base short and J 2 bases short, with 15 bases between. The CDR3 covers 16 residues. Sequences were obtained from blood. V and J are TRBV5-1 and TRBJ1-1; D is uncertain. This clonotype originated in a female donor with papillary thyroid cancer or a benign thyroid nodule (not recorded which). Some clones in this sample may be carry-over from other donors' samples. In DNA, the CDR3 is TGCGCCAGCAGCTTGAAGGAGGTCTACAGAAACACTGAAGCTTTCTTT. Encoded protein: CASSLKEVYRNTEAFF.